A selection of T cell receptor beta chains follows, all from one sample in a study of T cell responses to AZD1222 COVID-19 vaccine. Using immunoSEQ multiplex PCR, the repertoire was profiled, and TCRdb retains in-frame clones only, with some absent. The sample lists about 160,000 clones, 80% to 95% occurring once. Material: peripheral blood, obtained 28 days after the second AZD1222 dose. Source of these receptors: an adult who received the AZD1222 COVID-19 vaccine. Each CDR3 is given with its conserved first and last residue. A D gene is named only where the DNA matches it firmly. Clone sizes are given selectively: once, few, many, or a class where the clone is expanded.

D gene	J gene	clone size	CDR3 length	V gene	CDR3 DNA	CDR3 protein
TRBD1	TRBJ1-1	-	13	TRBV18	TGTGCCAGCTCGCCGACAGGGGGCACTGAAGCTTTCTTT	CASSPTGGTEAFF
-	TRBJ2-1	-	17	TRBV11-2	TGTGCCAGCAGCTTAGGACCGGCGGGATGGTCCTACAATGAGCAGTTCTTC	CASSLGPAGWSYNEQFF
TRBD2	TRBJ2-7	-	15	TRBV10-2	TGCGCCAGCAGTGATTTGGCGGGAGGGCTCTACGAGCAGTACTTC	CASSDLAGGLYEQYF
TRBD1	TRBJ1-2	-	14	TRBV11-3	TGTGCCAGCAGCTTCTCTGGGGACAGGGATGGCTACACCTTC	CASSFSGDRDGYTF
-	TRBJ2-5	-	13	TRBV24-1	TGTGCCACCAGTGATTTAGCGGGAGAGACCCAGTACTTC	CATSDLAGETQYF
-	TRBJ2-3	-	13	TRBV11-2	TGTGCCAGCAGCTTCACCGTTACAGATACGCAGTATTTT	CASSFTVTDTQYF
-	TRBJ2-3	few	14	TRBV10-1	TGCGCCAGCAGTGAGCGTGGGATTGTCAATACGCAGTATTTT	CASSERGIVNTQYF
-	TRBJ1-5	-	15	TRBV28	TGTGCCAGCAGTTTATTTTCTCAGGGTGTCGAGCCCCAGCATTTT	CASSLFSQGVEPQHF
-	TRBJ2-7	-	13	TRBV7-8	TGTGCCAGCAGGCCAGGGTTGAACTACGAGCAGTACTTC	CASRPGLNYEQYF
-	TRBJ1-5	-	13	TRBV11-3	TGTGCCAGCAGTAAAACAGGGAATCAGCCCCAGCATTTT	CASSKTGNQPQHF
-	TRBJ2-1	-	11	TRBV27	TGTGCCAGCAGTTGGTACAATGAGCAGTTCTTC	CASSWYNEQFF
-	TRBJ1-1	-	14	TRBV5-5	TGTGCCAGCAGCTGGGGACTTATGAACACTGAAGCTTTCTTT	CASSWGLMNTEAFF
-	TRBJ2-7	-	12	TRBV28	TGTGCCAGCAGTCGACAGAGCCTGGGGCAGTACTTC	CASSRQSLGQYF
-	TRBJ1-5	-	15	TRBV3-1/TRBV3-2	TGTGCCAGCAGCCAAGGGCAGATAAGCGATCAGCCCCAGCATTTT	CASSQGQISDQPQHF
-	TRBJ1-1	-	13	TRBV21-1	TGTGCCAGCAGCAAAGTTGAGAACACTGAAGCTTTCTTT	CASSKVENTEAFF
TRBD2	TRBJ2-1	-	15	TRBV7-9	TGTGCCAGCAGCTTACGACTAGCCAACAACAATGAGCAGTTCTTC	CASSLRLANNNEQFF
-	TRBJ2-7	-	10	TRBV28	TGTGCCACACGGACCTACGAGCAGTACTTC	CATRTYEQYF
-	TRBJ1-2	-	16	TRBV28	TGTGCCAGCAGCTTGGGGGGAGACCGGTTTAACTATGGCTACACCTTC	CASSLGGDRFNYGYTF
-	TRBJ1-5	-	14	TRBV27	TGTGCCAGCAGTTTAGTAAGGGGCAATCAGCCCCAGCATTTT	CASSLVRGNQPQHF
-	TRBJ1-1	-	14	TRBV5-5	TGTGCCAGCAGCTTTCAGAGAGAGAACACTGAAGCTTTCTTT	CASSFQRENTEAFF
TRBD1	TRBJ1-4	-	18	TRBV13	TGTGCCAGCAGCTCAAACAGGGGGCGGGTAGCAACTAATGAAAAACTGTTTTTT	CASSSNRGRVATNEKLFF
-	TRBJ1-2	-	12	TRBV12-3/TRBV12-4	TGTGCCAGCAGTTTTCGGCCTTATGGCTACACCTTC	CASSFRPYGYTF
-	TRBJ2-2	-	13	TRBV27	TGTGCCAGCAGTTTCCTTTACACCGGGGAGCTGTTTTTT	CASSFLYTGELFF
TRBD2	TRBJ2-2	-	13	TRBV30	TGTGCCTGGTCCAGCGGGGTAGCCGGGGAGCTGTTTTTT	CAWSSGVAGELFF
TRBD1	TRBJ2-3	-	16	TRBV9	TGTGCCAGCAGCCCCAGGACAGGAGATGACACAGATACGCAGTATTTT	CASSPRTGDDTDTQYF
TRBD1	TRBJ1-5	-	14	TRBV3-1/TRBV3-2	TGTGCCAGCAGCCAGGGTTACAGGGGAGGGCCCCAGCATTTT	CASSQGYRGGPQHF
TRBD1	TRBJ2-7	-	16	TRBV27	TGTGCCAGCAGTTTACAGGGGGCGAGCTCATCCTACGAGCAGTACTTC	CASSLQGASSSYEQYF
-	TRBJ1-2	-	16	TRBV11-2	TGTGCCAGCAGCCCTAGGGGGTTTGGGGAGATCTATGGCTACACCTTC	CASSPRGFGEIYGYTF
TRBD1	TRBJ2-5	-	16	TRBV10-3	TGTGCCATCAGAAAAAGGACAGGCTCCGGTGAGGAGACCCAGTACTTC	CAIRKRTGSGEETQYF
-	TRBJ2-6	-	17	TRBV11-2	TGTGCCAGCAGCTTAGATCGAAGGGGCACCAGGGCCAACGTCCTGACTTTC	CASSLDRRGTRANVLTF
-	TRBJ2-5	once	15	TRBV23-1	TGCGCCAGCAGTCATTCCGGGCGGCTCCAAGAGACCCAGTACTTC	CASSHSGRLQETQYF
-	TRBJ2-7	-	13	TRBV3-1/TRBV3-2	TGTGCCAGCAGCCCCCAGTTTGGGTACGAGCAGTACTTC	CASSPQFGYEQYF
-	TRBJ1-6	-	14	TRBV3-1/TRBV3-2	TGTGCCAGCAGCCGAGGCAGGGTTAATTCACCCCTCCACTTT	CASSRGRVNSPLHF
TRBD2	TRBJ2-3	-	17	TRBV27	TGTGCCAGCAGTTTATCCCGTCTAGCGGGTGGAACAGATACGCAGTATTTT	CASSLSRLAGGTDTQYF
-	TRBJ2-1	-	14	TRBV21-1	TGTGCCAGCATTAGGGCGGGAGCCTACAATGAGCAGTTCTTC	CASIRAGAYNEQFF
-	TRBJ1-2	-	15	TRBV5-5	TGTGCCAGCAGCTCCCCCTTGACAGAACATTATGGCTACACCTTC	CASSSPLTEHYGYTF
-	TRBJ1-6	-	17	TRBV28	TGTGCCAGCAGTTTGTTGACAGCTAGCTCCTATAATTCACCCCTCCACTTT	CASSLLTASSYNSPLHF
-	TRBJ1-4	-	15	TRBV6-5	TGTGCCAGCAGAGCGCTCCCTACAGGAGGGGAAAAACTGTTTTTT	CASRALPTGGEKLFF
TRBD2	TRBJ2-1	-	19	TRBV24-1	TGTGCCACCAGTGATTTGCGGCTAGCGGGAGGGGGATCCTACAATGAGCAGTTCTTC	CATSDLRLAGGGSYNEQFF
-	TRBJ1-4	-	16	TRBV19	TGTGCCAGTACCATAATCGCAGGGGCAGCTAATGAAAAACTGTTTTTT	CASTIIAGAANEKLFF
TRBD2	TRBJ2-5	-	14	TRBV19	TGTGCCAGTAGTATCCTAGCGGGATGGGAGACCCAGTACTTC	CASSILAGWETQYF
TRBD1	TRBJ1-5	-	20	TRBV4-1	TGCGCCAGCAGCCAACCATTGGGGAACAGGGGCCGCCTTAGCAATCAGCCCCAGCATTTT	CASSQPLGNRGRLSNQPQHF
TRBD1	TRBJ1-3	-	15	TRBV6-5	TGTGCCAGCAGTACAAGGACAGGCTCTGGAAACACCATATATTTT	CASSTRTGSGNTIYF
-	TRBJ1-2	-	11	TRBV12-5	TGTGCTAGTGGTCCGGGGGGCCTTTACACCTTC	CASGPGGLYTF
TRBD1	TRBJ2-3	-	14	TRBV28	TGTGCCAGCAAGACAGGGGTGAGCACAGATACGCAGTATTTT	CASKTGVSTDTQYF
TRBD1	TRBJ2-7	-	14	TRBV7-3	TGTGCCAGCAGTCCGACAGGGCTACGCTACGAGCAGTACTTC	CASSPTGLRYEQYF
-	TRBJ2-7	-	13	TRBV18	TGTGCCAGCTCAGGTATCTCCTCCTACGAGCAGTACTTC	CASSGISSYEQYF
-	TRBJ2-1	-	14	TRBV30	TGTGCCTGGCATTTCGGGTATGAGGACAATGAGCAGTTCTTC	CAWHFGYEDNEQFF
TRBD1	TRBJ2-6	-	15	TRBV28	TGTGCCACCCGGACAGGGGGCGCTGGGGCCAACGTCCTGACTTTC	CATRTGGAGANVLTF
TRBD1	TRBJ1-1	-	16	TRBV6-2/TRBV6-3	TGTGCCAGCAGTTACTCCGCCGGGACAGGGGACACTGAAGCTTTCTTT	CASSYSAGTGDTEAFF
-	TRBJ1-2	-	13	TRBV15	TGTGCCACCAGCTCCAGAGAGTATCATGGCTACACCTTC	CATSSREYHGYTF
TRBD2	TRBJ2-3	once	16	TRBV4-3	TGCGCCAGCAGCCAAGAATCGACTAGCAGGACAGATACGCAGTATTTT	CASSQESTSRTDTQYF
TRBD1	TRBJ2-2	-	15	TRBV6-5	TGTGCCAGCAACGGACAGGGGTATTCGACCGGGGAGCTGTTTTTT	CASNGQGYSTGELFF
TRBD1	TRBJ1-1	-	13	TRBV9	TGTGCCAGCAGCGGAGGGGGCCCGGGTGAAGCTTTCTTT	CASSGGGPGEAFF
-	TRBJ2-5	-	15	TRBV5-1	TGCGCCAGCAGCTTGGGGCAGGGGAACCAAGAGACCCAGTACTTC	CASSLGQGNQETQYF